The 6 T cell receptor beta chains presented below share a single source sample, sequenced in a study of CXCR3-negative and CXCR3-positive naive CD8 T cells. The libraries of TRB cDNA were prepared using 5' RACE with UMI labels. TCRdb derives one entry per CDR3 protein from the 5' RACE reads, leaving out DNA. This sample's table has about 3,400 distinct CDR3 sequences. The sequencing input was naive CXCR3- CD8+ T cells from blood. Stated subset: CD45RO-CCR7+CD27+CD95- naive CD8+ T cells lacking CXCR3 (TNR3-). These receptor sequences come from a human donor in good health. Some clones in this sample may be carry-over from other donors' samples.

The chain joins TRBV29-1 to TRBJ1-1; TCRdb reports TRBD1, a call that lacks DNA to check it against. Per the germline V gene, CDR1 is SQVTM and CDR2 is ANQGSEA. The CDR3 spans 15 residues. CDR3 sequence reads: CSVFGTGGKNTEAFF.

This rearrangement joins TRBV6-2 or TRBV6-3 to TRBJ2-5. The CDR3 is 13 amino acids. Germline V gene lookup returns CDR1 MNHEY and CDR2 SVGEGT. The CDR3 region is CASSRLDQETQYF.

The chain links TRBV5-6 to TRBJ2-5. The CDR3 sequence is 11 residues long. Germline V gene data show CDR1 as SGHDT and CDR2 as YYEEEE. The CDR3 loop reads CASSLWETQYF.

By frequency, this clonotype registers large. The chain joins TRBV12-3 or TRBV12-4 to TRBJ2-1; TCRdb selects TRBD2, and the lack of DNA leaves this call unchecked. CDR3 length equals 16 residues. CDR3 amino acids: CASSPLDSPYNNEQFF.

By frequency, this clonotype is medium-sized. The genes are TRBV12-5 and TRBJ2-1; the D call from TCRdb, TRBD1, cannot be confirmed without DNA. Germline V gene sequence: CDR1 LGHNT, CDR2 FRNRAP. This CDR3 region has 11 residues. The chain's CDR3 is CASGRGGEQFF.

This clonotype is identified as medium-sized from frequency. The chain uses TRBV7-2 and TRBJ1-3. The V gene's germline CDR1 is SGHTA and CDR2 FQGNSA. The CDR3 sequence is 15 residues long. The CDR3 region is CASSEPQGSGNTIYF. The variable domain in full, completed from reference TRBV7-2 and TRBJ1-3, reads GAGVSQSPSNKVTEKGKDVELRCDPISGHTALYWYRQSLGQGLEFLIYFQGNSAPDKSGLPSDRFSAERTGGSVSTLTIQRTQQEDSAVYLCASSEPQGSGNTIYFGEGSWLTVV.